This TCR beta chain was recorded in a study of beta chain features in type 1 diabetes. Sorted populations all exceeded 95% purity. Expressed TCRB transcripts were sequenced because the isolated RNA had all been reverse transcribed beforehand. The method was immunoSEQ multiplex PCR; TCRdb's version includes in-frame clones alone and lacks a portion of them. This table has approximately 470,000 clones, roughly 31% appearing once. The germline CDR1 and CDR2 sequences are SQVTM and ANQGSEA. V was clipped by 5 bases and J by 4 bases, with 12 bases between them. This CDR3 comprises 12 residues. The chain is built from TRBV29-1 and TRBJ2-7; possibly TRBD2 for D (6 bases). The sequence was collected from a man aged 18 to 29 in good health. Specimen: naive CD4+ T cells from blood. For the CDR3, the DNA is TGCAGCGTTAGTAGCGGATCATACGAGCAGTACTTC. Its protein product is CSVSSGSYEQYF.